This is a list of T cell receptor beta chains from one sample in a study of blood T cell repertoires in COVID-19. Sequencing was performed with immunoSEQ multiplex PCR; in TCRdb, only in-frame clones are kept and a portion is missing. This repertoire shows under 100,000 clones, about 78% found once; its top ten account for approximately 40%. Sequenced material: peripheral blood. The source is a man aged 55 to 70 with COVID-19, enrolled during active disease. CDR3s include the opening cysteine and the closing phenylalanine or tryptophan. Fields, in order: J gene, V gene, clone size, D gene, CDR3 DNA, CDR3 protein. The D gene is left open where the match is weak. Part of the rows lack a size; the others show once, few, many or a class for expanded clones.

J: TRBJ1-6
V: TRBV7-2
size: few
D: TRBD1
DNA: TGTGCCAGCAGCCCCGGCCGGACAGGGTCAATAATGTCACCCCTCCACTTT
CDR3: CASSPGRTGSIMSPLHF

J: TRBJ1-5
V: TRBV27
size: -
D: -
DNA: TGTGCCAGGGGAGGCAGAGATAGCAATCAGCCCCAGCATTTT
CDR3: CARGGRDSNQPQHF

J: TRBJ2-5
V: TRBV5-1
size: -
D: -
DNA: TGCGCCAGCAGCCTACAGCCGGACACGTGGGAGACCCAGTACTTC
CDR3: CASSLQPDTWETQYF

J: TRBJ1-4
V: TRBV18
size: few
D: -
DNA: TGTGCCAGCTCACGTAGCCGTGCAACTAATGAAAAACTGTTTTTT
CDR3: CASSRSRATNEKLFF

J: TRBJ1-1
V: TRBV11-3
size: -
D: TRBD1
DNA: TGTGCCAGCAGCGAGGACAGGAGCACTGAAGCTTTCTTT
CDR3: CASSEDRSTEAFF

J: TRBJ2-1
V: TRBV7-9
size: -
D: TRBD1
DNA: TGTGCCAGCAGCTTGACAGGGTACAATGAGCAGTTCTTC
CDR3: CASSLTGYNEQFF

J: TRBJ1-2
V: TRBV18
size: few
D: -
DNA: TGTGCCAGCCGTAGGACAGCAGACAACTATGGCTACACCTTC
CDR3: CASRRTADNYGYTF

J: TRBJ1-6
V: TRBV7-8
size: -
D: TRBD1
DNA: TGTGCCAGCAGCATTCGGACAGGGGGTGCTTCCTATAATTCACCCCTCCACTTT
CDR3: CASSIRTGGASYNSPLHF

J: TRBJ1-2
V: TRBV29-1
size: once
D: TRBD1
DNA: TGCAGCGTTTCCGACAGGGGGGAAGGCTACACCTTC
CDR3: CSVSDRGEGYTF

J: TRBJ1-4
V: TRBV5-1
size: -
D: -
DNA: TGCGCCAGCAGCCCGGACAGTCTGCAACTGTTTTTT
CDR3: CASSPDSLQLFF

J: TRBJ2-5
V: TRBV9
size: -
D: TRBD2
DNA: TGTGCCAGCAACCGGGGGGGACAAGAGACCCAGTACTTC
CDR3: CASNRGGQETQYF

J: TRBJ1-1
V: TRBV25-1
size: -
D: TRBD1
DNA: TGTGCCAGCAGGGACGGACAGGCCACGAGGGGTGAAGCTTTCTTT
CDR3: CASRDGQATRGEAFF

J: TRBJ1-6
V: TRBV7-8
size: -
D: TRBD1
DNA: TGTGCCAGCAGCTTAGCGATTGGGGGACAGGGCTTTTCACCCCTCCACTTT
CDR3: CASSLAIGGQGFSPLHF

J: TRBJ1-3
V: TRBV5-6
size: -
D: -
DNA: TGTGCCAGCAGCTCGGAGGGCAGAAACACCATATATTTT
CDR3: CASSSEGRNTIYF

J: TRBJ2-5
V: TRBV5-6
size: once
D: -
DNA: TGTGCCAGCAGCTTGGTGACAGGGAGGGAGACCCAGTACTTC
CDR3: CASSLVTGRETQYF

J: TRBJ1-1
V: TRBV7-2
size: few
D: -
DNA: TGTGCCAGCAGCCAACCCCCAAACACGCGGAGAGCTTTCTTT
CDR3: CASSQPPNTRRAFF

J: TRBJ1-4
V: TRBV14
size: -
D: TRBD1
DNA: TGTGCCAGCAGCCCGGGGACAGGGAAAAATGAAAAACTGTTTTTT
CDR3: CASSPGTGKNEKLFF